This T cell receptor (beta chain) was found in a study of cytomegalovirus exposure and HLA in healthy donors. The V gene end was trimmed by 4 bases and the J gene end by 5 bases; junction bases not matched to a gene: 16. Per germline, CDR1 MNHEY and CDR2 SMNVEV (reference sequence). CDR3 length: 17 residues. General study results and limits: As was reported, the classifier diagnosed cytomegalovirus status with high specificity and sensitivity. A link between a missense DCLRE1C variant and TCR beta V- and J-gene trimming emerged from a later analysis.

As regards this clone: Its antigen remains unidentified.

The study ran its PCR with 60 Vbeta and 13 Jbeta primers. Produced via immunoSEQ multiplex PCR; TCRdb's table is partial and in-frame only. This sample has around 150,000 clones, with about 75% found just once. The V call is TRBV27, the J call TRBJ2-7; 8 bases align to TRBD1. Sequencing was carried out using PBMCs. This clonotype was sampled from a man aged 18 to 29 in good health and CMV-seronegative. CDR3 in amino acids: CASSSPKVTGEGDEQYF. The CDR3 coding sequence is TGTGCCAGCAGTTCGCCCAAAGTGACAGGGGAAGGGGACGAGCAGTACTTC.